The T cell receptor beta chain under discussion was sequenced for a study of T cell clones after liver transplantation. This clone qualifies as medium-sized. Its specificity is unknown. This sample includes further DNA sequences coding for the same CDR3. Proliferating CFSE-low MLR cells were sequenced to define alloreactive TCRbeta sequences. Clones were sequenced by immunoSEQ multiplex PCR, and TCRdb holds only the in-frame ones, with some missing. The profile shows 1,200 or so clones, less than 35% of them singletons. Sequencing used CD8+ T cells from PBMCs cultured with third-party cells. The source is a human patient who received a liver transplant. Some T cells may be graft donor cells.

Written as DNA, the CDR3 is TGTGCCAGCAGTTCCGGGACTAGCGGATACAATGAGCAGTTCTTC. Translated, it gives CASSSGTSGYNEQFF. The chain is built from TRBV27 and TRBJ2-1, with 11 nucleotides matching TRBD2. This CDR3 is built from 15 residues. V lost 4 bases to trimming and J lost 4 bases; unmatched junction nucleotides: 3. The germline gives CDR1 MNHEY, CDR2 SMNVEV (reference sequence).